This T cell receptor beta chain is from a study of T-cell reconstitution after alpha-beta-depleted transplantation in children. Preparation of the TCRbeta library involved a method that used unique molecular identifiers. TCRdb ran MiXCR on the PCR reads and lists one entry per CDR3 protein. The repertoire holds roughly 570,000 distinct CDR3 sequences, with 25% to 30% as singletons. This clonotype showed up just a few times. V lost 5 bases and J 3 bases, leaving 10 bases between the germline ends. The CDR3 length is 14 residues. Germline V gene lookup returns CDR1 MNHEY and CDR2 SMNVEV (reference sequence).

The chain is built from TRBV27 and TRBJ2-2, with D maybe TRBD2 (5 bases). The specimen comprised PBMCs, sampled before TCRalphabeta/CD19-depleted stem cell transplant. The clonotype originates from a boy less than two years old with Wiskott-Aldrich syndrome, due to receive a stem cell transplant. The CDR3 loop is CASSVQRYTGELFF. Written as DNA, the CDR3 is TGTGCCAGCAGTGTGCAGCGGTACACCGGGGAGCTGTTTTTT.